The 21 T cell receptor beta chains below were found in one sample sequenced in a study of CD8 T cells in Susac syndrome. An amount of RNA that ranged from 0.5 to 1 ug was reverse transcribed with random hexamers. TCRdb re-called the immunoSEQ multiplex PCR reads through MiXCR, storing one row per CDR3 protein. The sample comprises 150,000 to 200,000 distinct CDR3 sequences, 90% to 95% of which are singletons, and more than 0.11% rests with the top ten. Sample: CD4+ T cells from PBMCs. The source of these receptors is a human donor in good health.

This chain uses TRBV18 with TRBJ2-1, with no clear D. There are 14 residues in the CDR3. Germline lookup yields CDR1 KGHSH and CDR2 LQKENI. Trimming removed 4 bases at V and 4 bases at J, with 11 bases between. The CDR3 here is CASSLSDQYNEQFF. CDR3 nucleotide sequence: TGTGCCAGCTCACTTTCCGACCAGTACAATGAGCAGTTCTTC.

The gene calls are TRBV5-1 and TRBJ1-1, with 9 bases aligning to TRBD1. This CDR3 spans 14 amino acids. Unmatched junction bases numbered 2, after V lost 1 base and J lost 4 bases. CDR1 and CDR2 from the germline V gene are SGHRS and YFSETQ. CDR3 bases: TGCGCCAGCAGCTTGACAGGGGGCGTCACTGAAGCTTTCTTT. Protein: CASSLTGGVTEAFF.

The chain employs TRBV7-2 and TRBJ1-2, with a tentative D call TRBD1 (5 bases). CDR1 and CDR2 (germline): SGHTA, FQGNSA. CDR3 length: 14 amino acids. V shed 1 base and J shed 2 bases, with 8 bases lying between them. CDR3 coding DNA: TGTGCCAGCAGCTTAGACAGGAGAAACTATGGCTACACCTTC. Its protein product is CASSLDRRNYGYTF.

The CDR3 coding sequence is TGTGCCATCAGTGTGGCAGGGGCAGACGAGCAGTACTTC. Translating it yields CAISVAGADEQYF. The chain joins TRBV10-3 to TRBJ2-7; the D gene is possibly TRBD1 (6 bases). CDR1 and CDR2 from the germline V gene are ENHRY and SYGVKD. CDR3 length: 13 residues. V gave up 4 bases and J gave up 5 bases, with 12 bases separating them.

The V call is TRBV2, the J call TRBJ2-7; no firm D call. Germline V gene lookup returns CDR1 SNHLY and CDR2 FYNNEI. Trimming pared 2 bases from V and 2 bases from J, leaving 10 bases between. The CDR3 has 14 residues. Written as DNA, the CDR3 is TGTGCCAGCAGTGAATCTTATGGGGCCTACGAGCAGTACTTC. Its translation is CASSESYGAYEQYF. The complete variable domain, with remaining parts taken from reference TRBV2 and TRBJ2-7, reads EPEVTQTPSHQVTQMGQEVILRCVPISNHLYFYWYRQILGQKVEFLVSFYNNEISEKSEIFDDQFSVERPDGSNFTLKIRSTKLEDSAMYFCASSESYGAYEQYFGPGTRLTVT.

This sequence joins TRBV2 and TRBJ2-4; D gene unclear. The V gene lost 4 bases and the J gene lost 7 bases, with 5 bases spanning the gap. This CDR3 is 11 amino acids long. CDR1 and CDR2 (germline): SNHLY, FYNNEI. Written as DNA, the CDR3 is TGTGCCAGCAGTGGTTTTAACATTCAGTACTTC. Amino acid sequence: CASSGFNIQYF.

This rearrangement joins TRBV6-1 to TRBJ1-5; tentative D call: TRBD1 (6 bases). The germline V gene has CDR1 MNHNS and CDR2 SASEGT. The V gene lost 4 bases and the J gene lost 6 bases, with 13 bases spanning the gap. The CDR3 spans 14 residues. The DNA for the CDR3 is TGTGCCAGCAGTGTACAGGGCGGGGGTCAGCCCCAGCATTTT. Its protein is CASSVQGGGQPQHF.

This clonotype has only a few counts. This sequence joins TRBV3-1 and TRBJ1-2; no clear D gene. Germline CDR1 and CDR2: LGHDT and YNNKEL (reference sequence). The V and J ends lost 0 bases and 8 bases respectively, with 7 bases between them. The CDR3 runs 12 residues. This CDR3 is CASSQEGRGYTF. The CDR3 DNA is TGTGCCAGCAGCCAAGAGGGAAGGGGCTACACCTTC.

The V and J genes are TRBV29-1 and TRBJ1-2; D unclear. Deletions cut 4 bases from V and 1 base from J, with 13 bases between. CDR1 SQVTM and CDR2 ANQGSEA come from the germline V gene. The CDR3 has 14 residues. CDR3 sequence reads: CSVGVDQINYGYTF. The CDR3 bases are TGCAGCGTTGGGGTCGACCAAATTAACTATGGCTACACCTTC.

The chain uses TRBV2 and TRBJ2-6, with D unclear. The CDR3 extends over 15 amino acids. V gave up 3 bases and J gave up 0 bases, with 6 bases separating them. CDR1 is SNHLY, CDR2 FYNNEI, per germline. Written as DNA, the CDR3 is TGTGCCAGCAGTGACTCTAGCTCTGGGGCCAACGTCCTGACTTTC. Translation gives CASSDSSSGANVLTF.

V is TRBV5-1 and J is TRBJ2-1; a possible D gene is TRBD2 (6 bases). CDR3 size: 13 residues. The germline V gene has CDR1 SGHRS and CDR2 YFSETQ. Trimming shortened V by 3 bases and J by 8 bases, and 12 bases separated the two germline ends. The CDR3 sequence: CASSSGTGDEQFF. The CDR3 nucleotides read TGCGCCAGCAGCTCGGGGACGGGGGATGAGCAGTTCTTC.

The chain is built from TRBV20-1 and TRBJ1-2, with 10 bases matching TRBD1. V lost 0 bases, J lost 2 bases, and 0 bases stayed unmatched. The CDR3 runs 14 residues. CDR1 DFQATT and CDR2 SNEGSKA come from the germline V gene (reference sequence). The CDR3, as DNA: TGCAGTGCTAGAGAGGGACAGGGGAACTATGGCTACACCTTC. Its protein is CSAREGQGNYGYTF.

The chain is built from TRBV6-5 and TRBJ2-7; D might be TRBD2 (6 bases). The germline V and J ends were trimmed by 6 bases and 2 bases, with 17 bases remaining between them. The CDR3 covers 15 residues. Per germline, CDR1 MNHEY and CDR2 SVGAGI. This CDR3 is CASRPSGTYAYEQYF. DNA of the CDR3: TGTGCCAGCAGACCATCCGGGACTTATGCCTACGAGCAGTACTTC.

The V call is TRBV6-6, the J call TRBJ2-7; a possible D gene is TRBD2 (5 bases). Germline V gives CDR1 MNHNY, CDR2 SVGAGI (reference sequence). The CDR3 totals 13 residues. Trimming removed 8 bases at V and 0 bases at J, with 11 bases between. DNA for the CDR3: TGTGCCAGCCAGGAGGTCCTCTCCTACGAGCAGTACTTC. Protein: CASQEVLSYEQYF.

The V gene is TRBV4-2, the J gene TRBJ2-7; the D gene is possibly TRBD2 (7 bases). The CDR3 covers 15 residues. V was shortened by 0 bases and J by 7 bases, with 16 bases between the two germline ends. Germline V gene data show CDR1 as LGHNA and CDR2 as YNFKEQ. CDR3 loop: CASSQEGGESGEQYF. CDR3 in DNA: TGTGCCAGCAGCCAAGAAGGGGGGGAAAGTGGTGAGCAGTACTTC.

Here the CDR3 DNA reads TGTGCCAGCAGTGCCCAGGGGGCACACTATGGCTACACCTTC. Its translation: CASSAQGAHYGYTF. The chain links TRBV2 to TRBJ1-2, with TRBD1 matching 8 bases. Trimming took 4 bases from V and 3 from J; bases not matched to a gene: 4. Germline lookup yields CDR1 SNHLY and CDR2 FYNNEI. This CDR3 spans 14 amino acids.

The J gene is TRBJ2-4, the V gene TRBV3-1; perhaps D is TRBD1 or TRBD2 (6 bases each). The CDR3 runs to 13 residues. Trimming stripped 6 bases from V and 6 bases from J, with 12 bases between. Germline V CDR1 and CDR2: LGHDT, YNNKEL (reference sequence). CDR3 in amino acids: CASSGGRGNIQYF. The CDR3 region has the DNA TGTGCCAGCAGTGGGGGGCGCGGAAACATTCAGTACTTC.

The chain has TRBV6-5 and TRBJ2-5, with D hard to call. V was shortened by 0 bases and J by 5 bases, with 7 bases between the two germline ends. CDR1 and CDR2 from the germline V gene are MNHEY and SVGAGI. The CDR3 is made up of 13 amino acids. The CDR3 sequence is CASSYSGRETQYF. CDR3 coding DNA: TGTGCCAGCAGTTACTCGGGAAGGGAGACCCAGTACTTC.

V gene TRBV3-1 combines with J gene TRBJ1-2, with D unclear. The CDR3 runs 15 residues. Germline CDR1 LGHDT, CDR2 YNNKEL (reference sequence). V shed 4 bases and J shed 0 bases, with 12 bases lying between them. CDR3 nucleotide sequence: TGTGCCAGCAGCCGTGGCCAGGAGACTAACTATGGCTACACCTTC. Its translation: CASSRGQETNYGYTF.

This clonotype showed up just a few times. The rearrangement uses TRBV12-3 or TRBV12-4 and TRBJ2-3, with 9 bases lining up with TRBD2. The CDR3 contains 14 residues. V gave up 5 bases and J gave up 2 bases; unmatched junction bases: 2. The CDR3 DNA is TGTGCCAGCAGTGCTAGCGGGGCCACAGATACGCAGTATTTT. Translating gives CASSASGATDTQYF.

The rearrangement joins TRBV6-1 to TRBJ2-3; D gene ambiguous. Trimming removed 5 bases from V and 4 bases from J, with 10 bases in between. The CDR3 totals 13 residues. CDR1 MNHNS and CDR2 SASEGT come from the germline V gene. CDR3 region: CASSTGRSDTQYF. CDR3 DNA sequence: TGTGCCAGCAGTACCGGACGGTCAGATACGCAGTATTTT.